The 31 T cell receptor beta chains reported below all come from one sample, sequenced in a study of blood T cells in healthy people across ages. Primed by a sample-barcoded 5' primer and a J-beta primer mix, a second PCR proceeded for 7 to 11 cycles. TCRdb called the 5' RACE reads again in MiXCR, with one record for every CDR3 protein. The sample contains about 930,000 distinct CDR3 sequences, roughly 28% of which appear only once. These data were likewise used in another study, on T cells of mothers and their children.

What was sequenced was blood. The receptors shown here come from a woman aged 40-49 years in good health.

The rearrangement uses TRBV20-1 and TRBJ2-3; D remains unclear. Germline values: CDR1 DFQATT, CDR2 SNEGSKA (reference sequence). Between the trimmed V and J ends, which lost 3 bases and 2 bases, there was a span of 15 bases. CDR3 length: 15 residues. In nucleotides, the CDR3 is TGCAGTGCTAGTTCGCAGGCCCCCTACACAGATACGCAGTATTTT. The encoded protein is CSASSQAPYTDTQYF.

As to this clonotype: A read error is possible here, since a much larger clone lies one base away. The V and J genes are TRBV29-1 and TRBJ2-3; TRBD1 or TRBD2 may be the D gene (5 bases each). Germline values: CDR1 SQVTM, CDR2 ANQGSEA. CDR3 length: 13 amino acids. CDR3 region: CGVRAGSSDTQYF. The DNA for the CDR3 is TGCGGCGTTAGGGCAGGGAGCTCAGATACGCAGTATTTT.

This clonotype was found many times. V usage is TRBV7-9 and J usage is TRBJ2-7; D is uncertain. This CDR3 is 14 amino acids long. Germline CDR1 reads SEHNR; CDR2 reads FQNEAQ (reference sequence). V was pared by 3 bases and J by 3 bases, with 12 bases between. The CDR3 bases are TGTGCCAGCAGCTTCAGGACGACCTACTACGAGCAGTACTTC. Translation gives CASSFRTTYYEQYF. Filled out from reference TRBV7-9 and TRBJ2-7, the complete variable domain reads DTGVSQNPRHKITKRGQNVTFRCDPISEHNRLYWYRQTLGQGPEFLTYFQNEAQLEKSRLLSDRFSAERPKGSFSTLEIQRTEQGDSAMYLCASSFRTTYYEQYFGPGTRLTVT.

For the CDR3, the DNA is TGCGCCAGCAGTCAATGGGGGTTACGCTACAATGAGCAGTTCTTC. Its translation: CASSQWGLRYNEQFF. The chain uses TRBV10-2 and TRBJ2-1; perhaps D is TRBD1 or TRBD2 (5 bases each). Germline assignment: CDR1 WSHSY and CDR2 SAAADI. This CDR3 contains 15 residues. V was trimmed by 5 bases and J by 3 bases, leaving 14 bases between them.

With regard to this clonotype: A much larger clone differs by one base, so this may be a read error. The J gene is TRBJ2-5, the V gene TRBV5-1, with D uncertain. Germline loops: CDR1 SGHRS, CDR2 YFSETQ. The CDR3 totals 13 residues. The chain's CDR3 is CVSSFVVQETQYF. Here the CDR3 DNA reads TGCGTCAGCAGCTTTGTTGTCCAAGAGACCCAGTACTTC.

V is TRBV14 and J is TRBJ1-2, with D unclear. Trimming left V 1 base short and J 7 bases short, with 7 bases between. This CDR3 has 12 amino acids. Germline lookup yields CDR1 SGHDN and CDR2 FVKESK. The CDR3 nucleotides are TGTGCCAGCAGCCAAGCCGGTTTTGGCTACACCTTC. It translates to CASSQAGFGYTF.

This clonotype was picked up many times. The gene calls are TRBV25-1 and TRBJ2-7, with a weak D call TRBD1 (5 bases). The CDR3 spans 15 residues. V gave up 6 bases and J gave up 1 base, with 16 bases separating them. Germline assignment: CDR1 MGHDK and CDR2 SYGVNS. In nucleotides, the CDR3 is TGTGCCAGCAGCGCCCAGGGAAGGGCTTCCTACGAGCAGTACTTC. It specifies CASSAQGRASYEQYF.

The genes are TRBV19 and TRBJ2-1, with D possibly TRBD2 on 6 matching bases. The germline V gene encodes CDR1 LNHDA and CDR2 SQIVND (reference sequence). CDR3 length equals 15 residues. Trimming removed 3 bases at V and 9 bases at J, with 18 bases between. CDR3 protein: CASSMELASLGEQFF. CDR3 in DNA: TGTGCCAGTAGTATGGAACTAGCATCGTTAGGTGAGCAGTTCTTC.

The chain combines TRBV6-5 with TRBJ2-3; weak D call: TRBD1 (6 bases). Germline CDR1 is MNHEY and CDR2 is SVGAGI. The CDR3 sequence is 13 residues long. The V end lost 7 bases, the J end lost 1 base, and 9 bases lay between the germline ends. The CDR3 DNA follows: TGTGCCAGCACATCAGGGGGCACAGATACGCAGTATTTT. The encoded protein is CASTSGGTDTQYF.

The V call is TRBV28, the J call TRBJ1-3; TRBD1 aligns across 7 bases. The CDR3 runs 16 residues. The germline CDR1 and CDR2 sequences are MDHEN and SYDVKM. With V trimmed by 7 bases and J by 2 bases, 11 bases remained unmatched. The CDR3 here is CASKDLDQGAGNTIYF. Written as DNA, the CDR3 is TGTGCCAGCAAGGATCTAGACCAGGGGGCTGGAAACACCATATATTTT.

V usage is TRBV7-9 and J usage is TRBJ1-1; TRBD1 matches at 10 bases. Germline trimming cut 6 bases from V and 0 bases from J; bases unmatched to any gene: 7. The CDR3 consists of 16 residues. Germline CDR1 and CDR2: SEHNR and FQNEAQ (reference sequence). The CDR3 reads CASRNGTGAMNTEAFF. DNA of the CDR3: TGTGCCAGCAGGAACGGGACAGGGGCTATGAACACTGAAGCTTTCTTT.

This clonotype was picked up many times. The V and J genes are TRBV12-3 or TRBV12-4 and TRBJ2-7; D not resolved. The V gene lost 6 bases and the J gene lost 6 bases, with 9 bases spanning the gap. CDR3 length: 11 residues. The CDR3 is CASSNLAEQYF. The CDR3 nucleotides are TGTGCCAGCAGCAACTTAGCCGAGCAGTACTTC.

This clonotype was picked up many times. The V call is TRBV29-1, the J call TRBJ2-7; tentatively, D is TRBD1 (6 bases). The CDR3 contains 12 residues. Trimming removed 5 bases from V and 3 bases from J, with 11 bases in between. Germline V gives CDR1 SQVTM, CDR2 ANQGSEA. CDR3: CSVLLDSYEQYF. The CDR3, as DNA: TGCAGCGTTCTCCTGGACAGCTACGAGCAGTACTTC.

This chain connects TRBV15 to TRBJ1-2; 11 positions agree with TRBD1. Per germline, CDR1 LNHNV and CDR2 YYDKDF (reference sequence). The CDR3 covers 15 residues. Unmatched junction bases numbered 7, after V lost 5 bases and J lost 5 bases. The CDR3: CATSERGQGDYGYTF. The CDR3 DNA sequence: TGTGCCACCAGCGAGCGGGGACAGGGGGATTATGGCTACACCTTC.

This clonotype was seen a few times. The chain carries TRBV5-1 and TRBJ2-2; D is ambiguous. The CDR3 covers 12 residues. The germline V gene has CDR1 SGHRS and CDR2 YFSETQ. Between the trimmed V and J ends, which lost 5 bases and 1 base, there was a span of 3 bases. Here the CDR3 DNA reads TGCGCCAGCAGGTTGAACACCGGGGAGCTGTTTTTT. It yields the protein CASRLNTGELFF.

In nucleotides, the CDR3 is TGTGCCAGCAGCTTGGGACCCGTCCACGAGCAGTACTTC. Translated: CASSLGPVHEQYF. This chain links TRBV7-2 with TRBJ2-7; D may match TRBD1 or TRBD2 (5 bases each). V lost 3 bases and J lost 5, with 11 bases in between. The CDR3 contains 13 residues. Looked up from germline, CDR1 is SGHTA and CDR2 is FQGNSA.

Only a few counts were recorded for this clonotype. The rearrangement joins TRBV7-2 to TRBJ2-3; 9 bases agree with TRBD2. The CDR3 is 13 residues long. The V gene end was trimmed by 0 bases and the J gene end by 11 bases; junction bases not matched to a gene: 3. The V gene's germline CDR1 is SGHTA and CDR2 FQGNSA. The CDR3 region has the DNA TGTGCCAGCAGCTTAGCGGCGCGGGGGGGGCAGTATTTT. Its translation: CASSLAARGGQYF.

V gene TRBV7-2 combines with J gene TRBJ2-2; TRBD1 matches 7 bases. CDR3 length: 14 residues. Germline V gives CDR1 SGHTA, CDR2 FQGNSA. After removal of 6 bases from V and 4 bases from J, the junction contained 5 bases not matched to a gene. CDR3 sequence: CASRVEGATGELFF. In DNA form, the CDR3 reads TGTGCCAGCAGGGTCGAGGGGGCCACCGGGGAGCTGTTTTTT. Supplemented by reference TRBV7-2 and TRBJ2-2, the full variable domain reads GAGVSQSPSNKVTEKGKDVELRCDPISGHTALYWYRQSLGQGLEFLIYFQGNSAPDKSGLPSDRFSAERTGGSVSTLTIQRTQQEDSAVYLCASRVEGATGELFFGEGSRLTVL.

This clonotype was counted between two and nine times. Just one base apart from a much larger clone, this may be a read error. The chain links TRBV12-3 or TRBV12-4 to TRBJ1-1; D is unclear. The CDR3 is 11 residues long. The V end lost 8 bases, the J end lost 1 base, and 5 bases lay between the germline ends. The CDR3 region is CASVQNTEAFF. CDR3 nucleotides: TGTGCCAGCGTCCAGAACACTGAAGCTTTCTTT.

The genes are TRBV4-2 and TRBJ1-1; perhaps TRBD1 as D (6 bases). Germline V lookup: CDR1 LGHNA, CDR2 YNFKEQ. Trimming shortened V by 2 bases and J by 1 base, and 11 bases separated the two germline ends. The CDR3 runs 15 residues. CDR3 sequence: CASSQWDTSNTEAFF. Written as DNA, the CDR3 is TGTGCCAGCAGCCAATGGGACACCTCGAACACTGAAGCTTTCTTT.

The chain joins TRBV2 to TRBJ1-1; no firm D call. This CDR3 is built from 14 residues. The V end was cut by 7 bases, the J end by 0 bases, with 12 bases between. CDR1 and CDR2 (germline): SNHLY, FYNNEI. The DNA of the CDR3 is TGTGCCAGCACGGCGGAATCAGTGAACACTGAAGCTTTCTTT. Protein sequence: CASTAESVNTEAFF.

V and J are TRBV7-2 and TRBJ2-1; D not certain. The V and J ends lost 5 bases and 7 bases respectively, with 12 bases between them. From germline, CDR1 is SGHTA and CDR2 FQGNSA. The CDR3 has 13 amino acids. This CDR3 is CASSVGHQNEQFF. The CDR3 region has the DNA TGTGCCAGCAGCGTGGGTCATCAGAATGAGCAGTTCTTC.

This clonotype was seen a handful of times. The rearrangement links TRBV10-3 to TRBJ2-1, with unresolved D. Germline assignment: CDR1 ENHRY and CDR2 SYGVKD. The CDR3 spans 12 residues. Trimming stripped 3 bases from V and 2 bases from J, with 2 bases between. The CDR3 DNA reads TGTGCCATCAGTGACGCCTACAATGAGCAGTTCTTC. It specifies CAISDAYNEQFF.

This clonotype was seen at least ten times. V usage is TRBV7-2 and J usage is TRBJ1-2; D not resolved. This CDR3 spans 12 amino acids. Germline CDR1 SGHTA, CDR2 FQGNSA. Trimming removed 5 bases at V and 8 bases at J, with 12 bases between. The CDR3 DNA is TGTGCCAGCAGCCCATCTCCCCAGGGCTACACCTTC. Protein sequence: CASSPSPQGYTF.

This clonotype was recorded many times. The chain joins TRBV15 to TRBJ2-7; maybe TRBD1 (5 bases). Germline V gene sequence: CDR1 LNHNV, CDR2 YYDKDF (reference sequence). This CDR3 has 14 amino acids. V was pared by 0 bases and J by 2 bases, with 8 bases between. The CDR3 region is CATSRDRVAYEQYF. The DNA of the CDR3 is TGTGCCACCAGCAGAGACAGGGTCGCCTACGAGCAGTACTTC.

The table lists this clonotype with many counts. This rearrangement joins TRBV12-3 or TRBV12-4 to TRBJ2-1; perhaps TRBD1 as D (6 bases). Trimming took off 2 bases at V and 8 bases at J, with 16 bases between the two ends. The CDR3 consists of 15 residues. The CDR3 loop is CASSLSSVGADEQFF. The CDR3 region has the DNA TGTGCCAGCAGTTTATCGTCAGTGGGGGCTGATGAGCAGTTCTTC.

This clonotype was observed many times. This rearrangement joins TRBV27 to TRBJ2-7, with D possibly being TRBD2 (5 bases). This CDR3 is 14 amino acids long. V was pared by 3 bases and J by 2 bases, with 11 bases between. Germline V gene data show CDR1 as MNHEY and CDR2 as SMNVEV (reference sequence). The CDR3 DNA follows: TGTGCCAGCAGTTTTGCAAACGGGGCCTACGAGCAGTACTTC. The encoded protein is CASSFANGAYEQYF.

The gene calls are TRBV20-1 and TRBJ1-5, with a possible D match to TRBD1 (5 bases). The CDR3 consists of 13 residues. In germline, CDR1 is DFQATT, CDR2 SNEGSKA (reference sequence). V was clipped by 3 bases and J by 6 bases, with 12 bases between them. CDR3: CSARGGESQPQHF. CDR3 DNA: TGCAGTGCTAGGGGGGGAGAAAGTCAGCCCCAGCATTTT.

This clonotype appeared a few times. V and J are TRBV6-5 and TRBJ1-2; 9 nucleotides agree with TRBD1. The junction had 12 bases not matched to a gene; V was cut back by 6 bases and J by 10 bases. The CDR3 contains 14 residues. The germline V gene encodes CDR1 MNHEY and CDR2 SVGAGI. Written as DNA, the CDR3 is TGTGCCAGCAGATCCTCTACAGGGGGCGGATCCTACACCTTC. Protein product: CASRSSTGGGSYTF.

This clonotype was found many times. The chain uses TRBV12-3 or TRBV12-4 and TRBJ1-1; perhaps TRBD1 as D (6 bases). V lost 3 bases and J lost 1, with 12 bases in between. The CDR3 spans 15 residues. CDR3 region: CASSLSGATNTEAFF. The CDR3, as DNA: TGTGCCAGCAGTTTGTCAGGGGCCACGAACACTGAAGCTTTCTTT.

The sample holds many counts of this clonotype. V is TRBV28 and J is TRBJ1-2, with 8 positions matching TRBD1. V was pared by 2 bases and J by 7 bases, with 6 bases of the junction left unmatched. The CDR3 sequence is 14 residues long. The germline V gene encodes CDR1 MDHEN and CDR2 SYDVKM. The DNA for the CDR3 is TGTGCCAGCAGTTTAACAGGGGGAATGGGTGGCTACACCTTC. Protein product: CASSLTGGMGGYTF.